This T cell receptor (beta chain) is from a study of T-cell memory formation after mild COVID-19 (dated by TCRdb to about 2021). With respect to the entire study: TCR sequence clusters from the two donors were largely donor specific. Two young, previously healthy adult volunteers, one female and one male, were included in the cohort. In a couple of donors, T-cell clones that expanded and contracted after mild COVID-19 were tracked by sequencing TCRalpha and TCRbeta repertoires over time. The full study reports these points: The study covered only a couple of mild cases, and larger cohorts including severe cases with pre-infection samples were considered necessary. Some responding clones were found in pre-infection memory, which suggests that pre-existing cross-reactive memory T cells took part in the SARS-CoV-2 response. Contracting CD4+ clones appeared mostly in the CM and EM memory subsets, whereas CD8+ clones were enriched in EMRA. Clones contracting from day 15 to 85 had balanced CD4/CD8 phenotypes, while a second wave expanding from day 15 to 37 was biased towards CD4+. Whether the second-wave clones peaking on day 37 were SARS-CoV-2 specific was not confirmed.

This clonotype was picked up a small number of times. It lacks a known antigen. The sample holds no much larger clone one base away, and base qualities are not on file. Ficoll-Paque density gradient centrifugation was the method used to isolate PBMCs. Instrument on record: Illumina NovaSeq 6000. TCRalpha and TCRbeta cDNA libraries were constructed by 5'RACE with constant-segment primers, with sample barcodes and unique molecular identifiers being introduced. RNA was extracted from every sample with Trizol reagent. The libraries were amplified in two PCR steps, and the second step added a second sample barcode and Illumina TruSeq adapters. Sequencing of libraries was performed on an Illumina NovaSeq with 2 x 150 bp paired-end reads. As for the original processing: Demultiplexing of reads and collapsing into UMI-guided consensus sequences were performed with migec v1.2.7. With mixcr v2.1.11, UMI consensuses were aligned to TRA and TRB V and J templates and assembled into clonotypes. A clonotype was counted as expanded or contracted only when both edgeR and NoisET called the clonotype significant, with the noise models trained on biological replicates. edgeR calls used a false discovery rate-adjusted p below 0.01 and a log2 fold-change threshold of 1. As an exploratory analysis of dynamics, max-normalized trajectories of the 1000 most abundant clonotypes were examined with PCA combined with hierarchical clustering. Separately sequenced CD4+ and CD8+ repertoires were used to assign a CD4 or CD8 phenotype to each responding clone. TCRdb reanalyzed the raw reads on its own, using fastp at Q25 for trimming and MiXCR for clone calling, and kept in-frame beta chains. Rows are combined by CDR3 protein, so each entry shows the most common genes and DNA. TCRdb, not the authors, supplied the V and J calls. The sample yields roughly 110,000 distinct CDR3 sequences; around 15% were counted once. The ten biggest clones cover around 28% of the sample.

Trimming removed 6 bases from V and 10 bases from J, leaving 19 bases between the germline ends. The germline V gene (reference sequence) supplies CDR1 MNHEY and CDR2 SMNVEV. The CDR3 covers 15 residues, taking in both the cysteine and the phenylalanine. Kept here is only the CDR3 DNA, which spans 45 bases and is read in frame from base 1. The chain employs TRBV27 and TRBJ1-6; the D gene cannot be named for sure. The specimen was PBMCs or a T cell subset sorted from them (not recorded which). The TCR comes from an adult woman who had mild COVID-19 (a few samples of this study predate the infection). The sample titles of this study are shuffled in the database, so cell type and time point are left out; the donor was told from shared clones. The CDR3 reads as follows: CASSNGPSGGSPLHF. The nucleotide sequence reads as follows: TGTGCCAGCAGCAACGGACCTTCCGGCGGGTCACCCCTCCACTTT.